The clone carrying this T cell receptor (beta chain) was detected many times. Its antigen is not identified. The data are from a study of T-cell reconstitution after alpha-beta-depleted transplantation in children. General study results and limits: After transplant, high TCRbeta diversity at day 60 in some patients arose from surviving recipient T cells and thymic progenitors. At the one-year point after transplant, T-cell counts and TCRbeta diversity were found to come mostly from T cells that had been newly produced. At around two months after transplant, the alpha-beta T cells were reportedly derived from several hundred expanded clones that came from non-depleted graft cells.

The length of the CDR3 is 10 residues. Germline V gene data show CDR1 as DFQATT and CDR2 as SNEGSKA (reference sequence). V lost 5 bases and J 10 bases, leaving 8 bases between the germline ends. Unique molecular identifiers were incorporated when the TCRbeta library was constructed. TCRdb used MiXCR to reprocess the PCR reads, holding one entry per CDR3 protein. Of about 830,000 distinct CDR3 sequences in the sample, approximately 15% were seen once. The gene calls are TRBV20-1 and TRBJ2-2; D not certain. This receptor was obtained from a male patient younger than 18 who had a stem cell transplant for acute lymphoblastic leukemia, so the T cells may come from the graft donor. Sequenced here: PBMCs, mostly from graft donor cells, sampled 360 days after TCRalphabeta/CD19-depleted stem cell transplant. The CDR3 coding sequence is TGCAGTGCTGGACGTGAGGAGCTGTTTTTT. Protein product: CSAGREELFF.